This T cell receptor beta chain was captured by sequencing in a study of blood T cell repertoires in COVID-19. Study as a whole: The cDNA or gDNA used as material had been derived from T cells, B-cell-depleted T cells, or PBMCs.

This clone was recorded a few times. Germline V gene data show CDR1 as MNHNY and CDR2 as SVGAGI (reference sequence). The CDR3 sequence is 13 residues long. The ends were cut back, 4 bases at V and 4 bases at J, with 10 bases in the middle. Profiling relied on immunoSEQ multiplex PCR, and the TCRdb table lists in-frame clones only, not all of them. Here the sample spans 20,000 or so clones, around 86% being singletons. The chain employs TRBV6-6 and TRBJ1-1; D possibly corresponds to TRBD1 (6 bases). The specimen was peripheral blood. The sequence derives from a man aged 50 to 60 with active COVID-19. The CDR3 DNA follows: TGTGCCAGCAGTTCCAGGGGTGGCACTGAAGCTTTCTTT. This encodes CASSSRGGTEAFF.